A selection of T cell receptor beta chains follows, all from one sample in a study of T-cell reconstitution after alpha-beta-depleted transplantation in children. TCRdb independently ran MiXCR on the PCR reads; one entry per CDR3 protein. Here the sample spans about 600,000 distinct CDR3 sequences, approximately 10% being singletons. The source was PBMCs from the stem cell graft donor, collected from the stem cell graft. These TCRs come from a human donor who donated a stem cell graft to a child with acute myeloid leukemia. Both conserved end residues are part of each CDR3. Each record gives: V gene, J gene, D gene, clone size, CDR3 DNA, CDR3 protein. The D gene is left open where the match is weak. Part of the rows lack a size; the others show once, few, many or a class for expanded clones.

TRBV29-1	TRBJ2-2	TRBD2	many	TGCAGCGTGATCCTACTAGCGGGCCCAACCCGGTACACCGGGGAGCTGTTTTTT	CSVILLAGPTRYTGELFF
TRBV18	TRBJ2-3	TRBD2	few	TGTGCCAGCTCATCGGGCGAGATTTCGGTGCTAGCGGGAGGGACCACAGATACGCAGTATTTT	CASSSGEISVLAGGTTDTQYF
TRBV5-4	TRBJ2-3	TRBD2	NA	TGTGCCAGCAGCCAGGAGGGACTAGCGGTCACAGATACGCAGTATTTT	CASSQEGLAVTDTQYF
TRBV5-1	TRBJ2-3	NA	NA	TGCGCCAGCAGCCCGACCTCGGCTGGGGGGACGCAGTATTTT	CASSPTSAGGTQYF
TRBV19	TRBJ1-2	NA	NA	TGTGCCAGTAGTACGGCCAGGGGCGACTATGGCTACACCTTC	CASSTARGDYGYTF
TRBV25-1	TRBJ2-6	TRBD1	few	TGTGCCAGCAGGCAGACAGGGTCCGGGGCCAACGTCCTGACTTTC	CASRQTGSGANVLTF
TRBV27	TRBJ2-7	TRBD1	NA	TGTGCCAGCAGTGCTCGGGTGACAGGGTTGGGAGTCTACGAGCAGTACTTC	CASSARVTGLGVYEQYF
TRBV4-2	TRBJ1-4	NA	many	TGTGCCAGCAGCCAAGACAGGACAACAACTAATGAAAAACTGTTTTTT	CASSQDRTTTNEKLFF
TRBV6-2/TRBV6-3	TRBJ2-3	TRBD2	few	TGTGCCACCAACCGGTGGATCCCGGGACTAGCGGGAGGCGGGACAGATACGCAGTATTTT	CATNRWIPGLAGGGTDTQYF
TRBV7-2	TRBJ1-3	NA	few	TGTGCCAGCAGCTTAGCTAACTCTGGAAACACCATATATTTT	CASSLANSGNTIYF
TRBV24-1	TRBJ2-3	NA	few	TGTGCCACCAGTGAAGGCGGCCCAGATACGCAGTATTTT	CATSEGGPDTQYF
TRBV20-1	TRBJ2-1	TRBD2	NA	TGCAGTGCTAGAATTAGGACTAGCGGGAGATACGGTGAGCAGTTCTTC	CSARIRTSGRYGEQFF
TRBV12-3/TRBV12-4	TRBJ2-1	TRBD2	many	TGTGCCAGCAGCGCTAGCGGGTACAATGAGCAGTTCTTC	CASSASGYNEQFF
TRBV20-1	TRBJ2-5	NA	NA	TGCAGTGCTACCTCATTGGGGGGGGGCACGGAGACCCAGTACTTC	CSATSLGGGTETQYF
TRBV6-5	TRBJ1-2	TRBD1	NA	TGTGCCAGCAGTTACAGGACAGGGGGCGACGATGGCTACACCTTC	CASSYRTGGDDGYTF
TRBV9	TRBJ2-3	NA	few	TGTGCCAGCAGCGTAGAGCCCTCAGATACGCAGTATTTT	CASSVEPSDTQYF
TRBV6-1	TRBJ1-1	NA	NA	TGTGCCAGCAAAGAAGGGGGGTTGAACACTGAAGCTTTCTTT	CASKEGGLNTEAFF
TRBV30	TRBJ2-1	NA	NA	TGTGCCCTGTTAGACTCAGACAATGAGCAGTTCTTC	CALLDSDNEQFF
TRBV7-9	TRBJ2-7	NA	many	TGTGCCAGCAGCCCCCAGGGTTCTACCTACGAGCAGTACTTC	CASSPQGSTYEQYF
TRBV12-3/TRBV12-4	TRBJ2-1	NA	few	TGTGCCAGCAGCCCCATAGGCGGCCTCCACAATGAGCAGTTCTTC	CASSPIGGLHNEQFF
TRBV10-3	TRBJ2-3	TRBD2	many	TGTGCCATCAGGGGACTAGGGTCCACAGATACGCAGTATTTT	CAIRGLGSTDTQYF
TRBV6-5	TRBJ2-7	NA	NA	TGTGCCAGCAGTTACAATCCGGGACGGAGCTCCTACGAGCAGTACTTC	CASSYNPGRSSYEQYF
TRBV28	TRBJ2-7	TRBD1	NA	TGTGCCAGCAGATGGACAGGGGGAGAATACGAGCAGTACTTC	CASRWTGGEYEQYF
TRBV5-1	TRBJ1-6	NA	many	TGCGCCAGCGGAACCGACCCGGGAGATTCACCCCTCCACTTT	CASGTDPGDSPLHF
TRBV12-3/TRBV12-4	TRBJ2-7	TRBD2	few	TGTGCCAGCAGTTTGACGGGAGGGCCGGCCGAGCAGTACTTC	CASSLTGGPAEQYF
TRBV20-1	TRBJ2-7	TRBD2	NA	TGCAGTGCTGATCCTTGGGCTAGCGGGAGGACAGTCTACGAGCAGTACTTC	CSADPWASGRTVYEQYF
TRBV10-3	TRBJ2-1	NA	many	TGTGCCATCAGTGCAGCGGGCAATGAGCAGTTCTTC	CAISAAGNEQFF
TRBV12-3/TRBV12-4	TRBJ1-1	NA	NA	TGTGCCAGCAGTTTCGAGGTTATTACTGAAGCTTTCTTT	CASSFEVITEAFF
TRBV29-1	TRBJ2-3	TRBD2	many	TGCAGCGTACCCCTAGCGGGAGGGACAGATACGCAGTATTTT	CSVPLAGGTDTQYF
TRBV29-1	TRBJ2-5	TRBD1	few	TGCAGCGTTCGGGACAGGAGCTCTCAAGAGACCCAGTACTTC	CSVRDRSSQETQYF
TRBV5-1	TRBJ2-3	NA	many	TGCGCCAGCAGCTTGGGGACCCAAAGGACAGATACGCAGTATTTT	CASSLGTQRTDTQYF
TRBV20-1	TRBJ2-7	TRBD2	many	TGCAGTGCTAGAGATCCGGCTAGCGGTACCTACGAGCAGTACTTC	CSARDPASGTYEQYF
TRBV20-1	TRBJ2-1	TRBD2	few	TGCAGTGCCCCAGACCTCCGACTAGCGGGAGGGTCCTACAATGAGCAGTTCTTC	CSAPDLRLAGGSYNEQFF
TRBV7-2	TRBJ2-3	TRBD2	NA	TGTGCCAGCAGCTTAGCTAGCGGGAGGGATACGCAGTATTTT	CASSLASGRDTQYF
TRBV10-3	TRBJ2-2	NA	many	TGTGCCATCAGTGAGATAGCGGCTAACACCGGGGAGCTGTTTTTT	CAISEIAANTGELFF
TRBV27	TRBJ1-6	NA	NA	TGTGCCAGCAGTTTGCCGGGAAGGAGCTCACCCCTCCACTTT	CASSLPGRSSPLHF
TRBV15	TRBJ1-1	NA	few	TGTGCCACCAGCACCCGGGACACAGGGGAAGCTTTCTTT	CATSTRDTGEAFF
TRBV2	TRBJ2-7	TRBD2	NA	TGTGCCAGCAGTGAATGGACTAGCGGGAGAAGGTCAGGTTACGAGCAGTACTTC	CASSEWTSGRRSGYEQYF
TRBV7-9	TRBJ2-3	TRBD1	many	TGTGCCAGCAGCACCTCCGGGACAGGGGGCGCAGATACGCAGTATTTT	CASSTSGTGGADTQYF
TRBV18	TRBJ1-1	NA	NA	TGTGCCAGCTCACCTTCCGGACAACGCACTGAAGCTTTCTTT	CASSPSGQRTEAFF
TRBV29-1	TRBJ2-1	NA	many	TGCAGCGTTGAATTCTATGAGCAGTTCTTC	CSVEFYEQFF
TRBV5-1	TRBJ2-1	TRBD2	many	TGCGCCAGCAGCTTGGTAGCGGGAGTCCCCAATGAGCAGTTCTTC	CASSLVAGVPNEQFF
TRBV30	TRBJ1-2	NA	NA	TGTGCCTGGAAGAGCCGGGACCGAAGTCTCTATGGCTACACCTTC	CAWKSRDRSLYGYTF
TRBV25-1	TRBJ2-4	NA	many	TGTGCCAGCAGTGAAGAGAAGAGCGGAAACATTCAGTACTTC	CASSEEKSGNIQYF